This T cell receptor beta chain is drawn from a study of T-cell reconstitution after alpha-beta-depleted transplantation in children (TCRdb year 2016). For the study in its entirety: T-cell immune reconstitution after TCRalphabeta/CD19-depleted allogeneic hematopoietic cell transplantation in children was quantitatively tracked in the study by means of TCR repertoire profiling.

Taken from cysteine to phenylalanine, the CDR3 has 13 residues. The sequence is cut down to CDR3 DNA, 39 bases in frame from base 1. In the case of this clonotype: Its antigen is not yet known. Qualities for individual bases were not recorded, and no much larger clone is one base off.

Library generation was performed with PCR. Sequenced on an Illumina HiSeq 2500. TCR library preparation used molecular barcoding, with unique molecular identifiers applied to normalize quantification of the TCRbeta repertoire. The raw public data were reprocessed by TCRdb itself: fastp quality trimming at Q25, MiXCR clonotype calling, in-frame beta chains only. Each CDR3 protein appears once, grouped with its most common genes and DNA. This sample lists about 460,000 distinct CDR3 sequences; around 12% were detected once. The ten largest make up over 5.5% of the sample. The sequence is built from TRBV21-1 and TRBJ1-2. TRBV21-1 is a pseudogene. The clonotype was recovered from a human donor who donated a stem cell graft to a child with combined immunodeficiency. This specimen consisted of PBMCs from the stem cell graft donor, obtained from the stem cell graft. The DNA sequence is as follows: TGTGCCAGCAGCAAAGGACCTAACTATGGCTACACCTTC. Translated, it reads CASSKGPNYGYTF.